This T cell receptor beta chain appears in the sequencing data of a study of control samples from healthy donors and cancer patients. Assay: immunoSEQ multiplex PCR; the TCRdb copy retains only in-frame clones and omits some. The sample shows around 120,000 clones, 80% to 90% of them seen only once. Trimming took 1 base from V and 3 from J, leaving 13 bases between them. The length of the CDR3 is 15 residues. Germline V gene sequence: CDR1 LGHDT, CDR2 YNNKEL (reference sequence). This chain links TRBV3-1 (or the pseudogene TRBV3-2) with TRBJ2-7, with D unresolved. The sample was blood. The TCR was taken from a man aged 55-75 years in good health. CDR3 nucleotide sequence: TGTGCCAGCAGCCAAGTTCTATCGGGCGGCTACGAGCAGTACTTC. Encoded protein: CASSQVLSGGYEQYF.